This T cell receptor beta chain was recorded in a study of post-analysis software for immune sequencing data. The study's findings and limits: Multiple sclerosis patients showed significantly lower normalized Chao1 diversity than controls did.

Unique molecular identifiers featured in each of the TCR beta cDNA libraries. Via MiXCR, TCRdb re-called the PCR reads, giving one row per CDR3 protein. In the table there are hundreds of thousands of distinct CDR3 sequences, approximately 60% of which are singletons. On this clonotype: No antigen is known for it.

The receptor comes from a girl aged 2-10 years with multiple sclerosis. Specimen: blood.

The CDR3 is CASSKEQYYGYTF. In DNA, the CDR3 is TGCGCCAGCAGTAAAGAACAGTACTATGGCTACACCTTC. V is TRBV5-1 and J is TRBJ1-2, with D uncertain. The CDR3 spans 13 residues. V was shortened by 5 bases and J by 3 bases, with 11 bases between the two germline ends. Germline V CDR1 and CDR2: SGHRS, YFSETQ.